Following are 20 T cell receptor beta chains from one sample sequenced in a study of blood T cell repertoires in COVID-19. Method: immunoSEQ multiplex PCR; TCRdb's copy keeps in-frame clones and lacks some. Of approximately 170,000 clones detected, about 85% appear once; the ten largest clones hold 6.9%. Sequenced sample: peripheral blood. The receptors shown here come from a man aged 80 or over with COVID-19, enrolled during active disease.

This chain links TRBV7-2 with TRBJ2-2; 7 bases are a match to TRBD2. After removal of 2 bases from V and 4 bases from J, the junction contained 7 bases not matched to a gene. The CDR3 totals 16 residues. Germline V gene sequence: CDR1 SGHTA, CDR2 FQGNSA. This CDR3 is CASSLPTSRATGELFF. The CDR3 DNA reads TGTGCCAGCAGCTTACCGACTAGCCGCGCCACCGGGGAGCTGTTTTTT.

This chain joins TRBV5-6 and TRBJ2-3; 9 bases line up with TRBD1. This CDR3 region has 15 residues. CDR1 is SGHDT, CDR2 YYEEEE, per germline. The V and J ends lost 6 bases and 1 base, in that order; junction bases with no gene match: 6. The CDR3 sequence: CASIYRDRGTDTQYF. The CDR3 nucleotides read TGTGCCAGCATATACAGGGACAGGGGCACAGATACGCAGTATTTT. Full variable domain (outside the CDR3, taken from reference TRBV5-6 and TRBJ2-3): DAGVTQSPTHLIKTRGQQVTLRCSPKSGHDTVSWYQQALGQGPQFIFQYYEEEERQRGNFPDRFSGHQFPNYSSELNVNALLLGDSALYLCASIYRDRGTDTQYFGPGTRLTVL.

The gene calls are TRBV19 and TRBJ1-2; TRBD1 is a possible D gene (5 bases). The germline V gene has CDR1 LNHDA and CDR2 SQIVND (reference sequence). The germline V and J ends were trimmed by 6 bases and 5 bases, with 13 bases remaining between them. The CDR3 contains 13 residues. The CDR3 spells CASRMDTRYGYTF. CDR3 nucleotides: TGTGCCAGTAGGATGGACACCAGGTATGGCTACACCTTC.

The J gene is TRBJ2-2, the V gene TRBV24-1, with D possibly matching TRBD2 (7 bases). The germline V and J ends were trimmed by 8 bases and 2 bases, with 14 bases remaining between them. CDR1 KGHDR and CDR2 SFDVKD come from the germline V gene. The CDR3 is 15 residues long. CDR3 coding DNA: TGTGCCACCACCAGCGGGACACCTAACACCGGGGAGCTGTTTTTT. Translation gives CATTSGTPNTGELFF.

This clone occurred once. J is TRBJ2-1 and V is TRBV7-9; 7 positions match TRBD1. Unmatched junction bases numbered 3, after V lost 1 base and J lost 3 bases. This CDR3 region has 15 residues. Germline values: CDR1 SEHNR, CDR2 FQNEAQ (reference sequence). The CDR3 loop reads CASSLGQGVYNEQFF. The CDR3 DNA follows: TGTGCCAGCAGCTTAGGACAGGGAGTCTACAATGAGCAGTTCTTC.

The chain links TRBV27 to TRBJ1-2, with 9 bases that match TRBD1. J gave up 2 bases and V 5 bases, and 12 bases lay outside the gene matches. This CDR3 is 17 amino acids long. Looked up from germline, CDR1 is MNHEY and CDR2 is SMNVEV (reference sequence). CDR3 sequence (DNA): TGTGCCAGCAGTCTTTACCCACAGGGGGCAAAAAACTATGGCTACACCTTC. Its protein is CASSLYPQGAKNYGYTF.

The genes are TRBV4-3 and TRBJ1-2; 8 bases line up with TRBD1. V dropped 0 bases and J dropped 8; count of bases not matched to a gene: 5. The CDR3 contains 14 residues. Looked up from germline, CDR1 is LGHNA and CDR2 is YSLEER. CDR3 sequence: CASSQEQGVGGYTF. The CDR3 nucleotides read TGCGCCAGCAGCCAAGAACAGGGGGTAGGAGGCTACACCTTC.

The chain recombines TRBV3-1 (or the pseudogene TRBV3-2) with TRBJ2-1; 9 nucleotides line up with TRBD2. Trimming removed 6 bases from V and 3 bases from J; junction bases left unmatched: 6. CDR1 is LGHDT and CDR2 is YNNKEL in the germline V gene (reference sequence). The CDR3 covers 15 residues. The CDR3 loop reads CASRPRGGRYNEQFF. CDR3 in DNA: TGTGCCAGCAGACCGCGGGGGGGCCGCTACAATGAGCAGTTCTTC.

J is TRBJ2-3 and V is TRBV6-2 or TRBV6-3; D perhaps matches TRBD2 (5 bases). V was cut by 0 bases and J by 5 bases, with 15 bases left in between. The CDR3 runs 16 residues. Germline lookup yields CDR1 MNHEY and CDR2 SVGEGT. DNA of the CDR3: TGTGCCAGCAGTTACTCTCCCAGGCGAGAGGGAGATACGCAGTATTTT. The encoded protein is CASSYSPRREGDTQYF.

V gene TRBV5-1 combines with J gene TRBJ2-2; D ambiguous. The V end lost 0 bases, the J end lost 6 bases, and 6 bases lay between the germline ends. CDR1 is SGHRS and CDR2 is YFSETQ in the germline V gene. The CDR3 runs 13 residues. The CDR3 DNA sequence: TGCGCCAGCAGCTTGGCCCAATCCGGGGAGCTGTTTTTT. It yields the protein CASSLAQSGELFF.

The chain's CDR3 is CASSLFGGGTDTQYF. Written as DNA, the CDR3 is TGTGCCAGCAGCTTATTCGGCGGGGGCACAGATACGCAGTATTTT. The rearrangement uses TRBV11-3 and TRBJ2-3; maybe TRBD2 (6 bases). V was cut by 2 bases and J by 1 base, with 10 bases left in between. The CDR3 consists of 15 residues. The germline V gene encodes CDR1 SGHNT and CDR2 YENEEA.

The CDR3 DNA reads TGTGCCAGCAGTTTACAGGGTATTAATGAAAAACTGTTTTTT. Its translation is CASSLQGINEKLFF. The chain is built from TRBV5-6 and TRBJ1-4; D may be TRBD1 (6 bases). Trimming took 5 bases from V and 4 from J, leaving 12 bases between them. This CDR3 contains 14 residues. Germline-derived CDR1 and CDR2 are SGHDT and YYEEEE.

On this clone itself: Different DNA sequences within this sample yield the same CDR3. The chain joins TRBV18 to TRBJ2-1; TRBD1 agrees at 8 bases. The germline CDR1 and CDR2 sequences are KGHSH and LQKENI. V lost 2 bases to trimming and J lost 1 base; unmatched junction nucleotides: 1. This CDR3 comprises 15 residues. CDR3: CASSPGQGSYNEQFF. CDR3 DNA sequence: TGTGCCAGCTCACCAGGACAGGGTTCCTACAATGAGCAGTTCTTC.

The V and J genes are TRBV5-6 and TRBJ1-5; D call uncertain. CDR3 length: 16 residues. Trimming removed 1 base from V and 1 base from J, with 12 bases in between. Per germline, CDR1 SGHDT and CDR2 YYEEEE. The CDR3 loop reads CASSLFLGASNQPQHF. CDR3 nucleotide sequence: TGTGCCAGCAGCTTGTTCCTGGGCGCGAGCAATCAGCCCCAGCATTTT.

This rearrangement joins TRBV21-1 to TRBJ2-7; the table's TRBD1 call for D was not verified on the DNA. TRBV21-1 is classified as a pseudogene. The CDR3 totals 14 residues. The CDR3 here is CASSKCLDNYEQYF. CDR3 bases: TGTGCCAGCAGCAAATGTTTGGACAACTACGAGCAGTACTTC.

This clone was counted once. This sequence joins TRBV5-4 and TRBJ1-1; D might be TRBD1 (6 bases). Trimming shortened V by 5 bases and J by 1 base, and 12 bases separated the two germline ends. Per the germline V gene, CDR1 is SGHNT and CDR2 is YYREEE (reference sequence). This CDR3 comprises 14 residues. CDR3 amino acids: CASRPGQPNTEAFF. The CDR3 nucleotides read TGTGCCAGCAGGCCGGGACAACCGAACACTGAAGCTTTCTTT. Complete variable domain (other parts from reference TRBV5-4 and TRBJ1-1): ETGVTQSPTHLIKTRGQQVTLRCSSQSGHNTVSWYQQALGQGPQFIFQYYREEENGRGNFPPRFSGLQFPNYSSELNVNALELDDSALYLCASRPGQPNTEAFFGQGTRLTVV.

In this sample, this clone turned up once. The rearrangement uses TRBV27 and TRBJ2-7; D might be TRBD1 (5 bases). With 3 bases removed from V and 0 bases from J, the gap between germline ends came to 9 bases. The CDR3 sequence is 14 residues long. The germline CDR1 and CDR2 sequences are MNHEY and SMNVEV (reference sequence). The CDR3 sequence is CASSFRDSSYEQYF. As DNA, the CDR3 is TGTGCCAGCAGTTTTCGTGACAGCTCCTACGAGCAGTACTTC.

The chain is built from TRBV6-5 and TRBJ1-1; 7 positions agree with TRBD1. V shed 4 bases and J 0 bases; nucleotides not matched to a gene: 8. Germline CDR1 is MNHEY and CDR2 is SVGAGI. This CDR3 comprises 16 residues. DNA for the CDR3: TGTGCCAGCAGTTCCCACTTGACAGGGTTGAACACTGAAGCTTTCTTT. Its translation: CASSSHLTGLNTEAFF.

The rearrangement links TRBV5-1 to TRBJ1-3; D is unclear. Germline V gene data show CDR1 as SGHRS and CDR2 as YFSETQ. The CDR3 runs to 15 residues. The ends were cut back, 0 bases at V and 0 bases at J, with 7 bases in the middle. As DNA, the CDR3 is TGCGCCAGCAGCTTGGTGGGGAGCTCTGGAAACACCATATATTTT. This encodes CASSLVGSSGNTIYF.

This clone was recorded only once. The chain has TRBV24-1 and TRBJ1-1, with 9 bases lining up with TRBD1. The CDR3 is 15 amino acids. Germline V gene data show CDR1 as KGHDR and CDR2 as SFDVKD. J was trimmed by 4 bases and V by 3 bases; bases with no gene match: 5. Here the CDR3 reads CATSDPGTGLTEAFF. CDR3 nucleotides: TGTGCCACCAGTGATCCCGGGACAGGGCTCACTGAAGCTTTCTTT.